A selection of T cell receptor beta chains follows, all from one sample in a study of response to subunit inactivated influenza vaccine. TCRdb reanalysed the RT-PCR reads using MiXCR and keeps one entry per CDR3 protein. The sample lists some 480,000 distinct CDR3 sequences, about 10% occurring once. The sample consisted of PBMCs from blood, taken 45 days after vaccination. These receptors came from a man aged 50 to 59 who received an inactivated influenza vaccine. Each CDR3 is given with its conserved first and last residue. D genes are given only for firm matches. Clone sizes are given selectively: once, few, many, or a class where the clone is expanded.

clone_size	d_call	j_call	v_call	cdr3_aa	cdr3_nt
NA	TRBD1	TRBJ2-5	TRBV27	CASSRTGRLETQYF	TGTGCCAGCAGTAGGACAGGGCGGTTGGAGACCCAGTACTTC
few	TRBD2	TRBJ2-1	TRBV12-3/TRBV12-4	CASSTGTSGFYNEQFF	TGTGCCAGCAGTACCGGGACTAGCGGGTTCTACAATGAGCAGTTCTTC
few	TRBD1	TRBJ1-6	TRBV4-3	CASSQDSPGGNGSPLHF	TGCGCCAGCAGCCAAGATTCCCCAGGGGGCAACGGTTCACCCCTCCACTTT
once	NA	TRBJ2-1	TRBV10-3	CAISKGNSILKEGNEQFF	TGTGCCATCAGCAAGGGAAACTCGATCCTAAAGGAGGGTAATGAGCAGTTCTTC
few	NA	TRBJ1-5	TRBV5-1	CASSLVPLGAGLNQPQHF	TGCGCCAGCAGCTTGGTCCCGTTAGGGGCAGGTCTCAATCAGCCCCAGCATTTT
NA	NA	TRBJ2-1	TRBV20-1	CSARDLTGNEQFF	TGCAGTGCTAGGGACCTGACAGGAAATGAGCAGTTCTTC
NA	NA	TRBJ2-7	TRBV24-1	CATSDSRSTAYEQYF	TGTGCCACCAGTGACTCCCGATCGACAGCCTACGAGCAGTACTTC
NA	NA	TRBJ2-5	TRBV7-2	CASSLVPAFETQYF	TGTGCCAGCAGCTTAGTCCCAGCGTTCGAGACCCAGTACTTC
many	TRBD1	TRBJ2-1	TRBV7-9	CASSGPGTGDYNEQFF	TGTGCCAGCAGCGGGCCCGGGACAGGTGATTACAATGAGCAGTTCTTC
few	NA	TRBJ2-7	TRBV28	CASSLPPHEQYF	TGTGCCAGCAGTTTACCCCCCCACGAGCAGTACTTC
few	TRBD2	TRBJ2-1	TRBV6-2/TRBV6-3	CASSALRGGAANEQFF	TGTGCCAGCAGTGCCCTTCGCGGGGGGGCTGCAAATGAGCAGTTCTTC
few	NA	TRBJ2-5	TRBV5-1	CASSDRLGETQYF	TGCGCCAGCAGTGACCGCCTGGGGGAGACCCAGTACTTC
NA	NA	TRBJ2-5	TRBV4-1	CASSLQGKETQYF	TGCGCCAGCAGCCTACAGGGAAAAGAGACCCAGTACTTC
NA	NA	TRBJ2-4	TRBV13	CASSPMAGSIQYF	TGTGCCAGCAGCCCCATGGCAGGGAGCATTCAGTACTTC
NA	TRBD1	TRBJ1-6	TRBV12-3/TRBV12-4	CASSLLTGSNSPLHF	TGTGCCAGCAGTTTATTGACAGGGAGTAATTCACCCCTCCACTTT
few	NA	TRBJ2-5	TRBV20-1	CSAKGVGTQETQYF	TGCAGTGCCAAGGGGGTCGGGACCCAAGAGACCCAGTACTTC
few	TRBD2	TRBJ2-4	TRBV11-2	CASRGSGRGNIQYF	TGTGCCAGCAGAGGGAGCGGGAGGGGAAACATTCAGTACTTC
few	NA	TRBJ2-5	TRBV12-3/TRBV12-4	CASSPSQSETQYF	TGTGCCAGCAGTCCCAGCCAGAGCGAGACCCAGTACTTC
NA	NA	TRBJ2-7	TRBV11-2	CASSFFYESPLEQYF	TGTGCCAGCAGCTTTTTCTATGAAAGTCCGCTCGAGCAGTACTTC
NA	NA	TRBJ2-2	TRBV7-9	CASSLGIGELFF	TGTGCCAGCAGCTTGGGTATCGGGGAGCTGTTTTTT
many	TRBD1	TRBJ1-6	TRBV12-3/TRBV12-4	CASSRQGYFLHF	TGTGCCAGCAGCCGACAGGGATATTTCCTACACTTT
NA	NA	TRBJ2-5	TRBV9	CASSVGTTTQETQYF	TGTGCCAGCAGCGTAGGGACTACCACCCAAGAGACCCAGTACTTC
many	NA	TRBJ2-5	TRBV28	CASNGLGWETQYF	TGTGCAAGCAACGGTCTGGGGTGGGAGACCCAGTACTTC
NA	TRBD1	TRBJ1-1	TRBV20-1	CSVKTGAANTEAFF	TGCAGTGTAAAGACAGGGGCGGCGAACACTGAAGCTTTCTTT
few	TRBD1	TRBJ1-2	TRBV29-1	CSTRQGDYGYTF	TGCAGCACCCGACAGGGCGACTATGGCTACACCTTC
NA	NA	TRBJ2-7	TRBV7-2	CASSFSRQNYEQYF	TGTGCCAGCAGCTTTTCCAGACAGAACTACGAGCAGTACTTC
few	TRBD1	TRBJ2-5	TRBV5-1	CASSQTGWGQETQYF	TGCGCCAGCAGCCAGACAGGGTGGGGCCAAGAGACCCAGTACTTC
NA	NA	TRBJ2-5	TRBV7-9	CASSLTRGAETQYF	TGTGCCAGCAGCTTGACCCGGGGGGCGGAGACCCAGTACTTC
NA	NA	TRBJ1-1	TRBV4-2	CASSQLMNTEAFF	TGTGCCAGCAGCCAGTTAATGAACACTGAAGCTTTCTTT
NA	NA	TRBJ1-1	TRBV19	CASSMAGVLSGTEAFF	TGTGCCAGTAGTATGGCAGGGGTATTATCGGGCACTGAAGCTTTCTTT
few	NA	TRBJ2-1	TRBV27	CASSRDTFNSYNEQFF	TGTGCCAGCAGCCGGGATACCTTTAACTCCTACAATGAGCAGTTCTTC
NA	NA	TRBJ1-6	TRBV28	CASSYGQRNSPLHF	TGTGCCAGCAGTTACGGACAGAGGAATTCACCCCTCCACTTT
NA	NA	TRBJ1-1	TRBV3-1	CASSPGHLEAFF	TGTGCCAGCAGCCCAGGACACCTTGAAGCTTTCTTT
NA	TRBD2	TRBJ2-3	TRBV6-2/TRBV6-3	CASIGLAGPDTQYF	TGTGCCAGCATAGGCCTAGCGGGCCCAGATACGCAGTATTTT
NA	NA	TRBJ1-4	TRBV11-2	CASSLVSQEKLFF	TGTGCCAGCAGCTTAGTTTCGCAGGAAAAACTGTTTTTT
few	TRBD1	TRBJ1-4	TRBV12-3/TRBV12-4	CASSLGTGKDEKLFF	TGTGCCAGCAGTTTAGGGACAGGGAAGGATGAAAAACTGTTTTTT
NA	NA	TRBJ1-1	TRBV3-1	CASSPTRGVTTEAFF	TGTGCCAGCAGCCCTACCCGGGGGGTAACCACTGAAGCTTTCTTT
few	TRBD2	TRBJ2-1	TRBV7-3	CASSGAGGPGYEQFF	TGTGCCAGCAGCGGGGCGGGAGGGCCTGGATATGAGCAGTTCTTC
many	TRBD2	TRBJ2-7	TRBV4-3	CASSQDSGNGPYEQYF	TGCGCCAGCAGCCAAGACAGCGGGAATGGCCCCTACGAGCAGTACTTC
few	NA	TRBJ1-2	TRBV27	CASSPGTKRGGYTF	TGTGCCAGCAGTCCCGGGACAAAGAGAGGAGGCTACACCTTC
many	NA	TRBJ1-1	TRBV3-1	CASSQVGATEAFF	TGTGCCAGCAGCCAAGTAGGCGCCACTGAAGCTTTCTTT
NA	TRBD2	TRBJ2-7	TRBV4-1	CASSHRLAGVSEQYF	TGCGCCAGCAGCCACAGACTAGCGGGGGTATCCGAGCAGTACTTC
NA	NA	TRBJ2-5	TRBV5-1	CASSLRRDKQETQYF	TGCGCCAGCAGCTTGCGCCGGGACAAGCAAGAGACCCAGTACTTC
few	NA	TRBJ2-4	TRBV12-3/TRBV12-4	CASSFPNAQGKNIQYF	TGTGCCAGCAGTTTTCCGAACGCACAAGGCAAAAACATTCAGTACTTC
NA	NA	TRBJ1-6	TRBV27	CASSLFGRASSYNSPLHF	TGTGCCAGCAGTTTATTCGGCAGAGCGAGCTCCTATAATTCACCCCTCCACTTT
many	TRBD1	TRBJ2-7	TRBV12-3/TRBV12-4	CASSLRTGLYEQYF	TGTGCCAGCAGCCTCAGGACAGGTTTATACGAGCAGTACTTC
NA	TRBD1	TRBJ1-5	TRBV20-1	CSATDRGGSNQPQHF	TGCAGTGCTACGGACAGGGGAGGGAGCAATCAGCCCCAGCATTTT
many	NA	TRBJ2-3	TRBV4-3	CASSQDRGSSDTQYF	TGCGCCAGCAGCCAAGATCGGGGCAGCTCAGATACGCAGTATTTT
NA	NA	TRBJ2-7	TRBV5-6	CASSLTGVVREQYF	TGTGCCAGCAGCTTGACAGGTGTCGTCCGCGAGCAGTACTTC
NA	NA	TRBJ2-2	TRBV6-2/TRBV6-3	CASNKEGHTGELFF	TGTGCCAGCAACAAAGAGGGGCACACCGGGGAGCTGTTTTTT
many	NA	TRBJ2-2	TRBV20-1	CSAARGVRELFF	TGCAGTGCTGCGAGGGGCGTCCGGGAGCTGTTTTTT
NA	TRBD1	TRBJ2-1	TRBV20-1	CSATPGQARNEQFF	TGCAGTGCTACTCCGGGACAGGCGAGGAATGAGCAGTTCTTC
many	TRBD2	TRBJ2-7	TRBV6-1	CASSPGLAAYEQYF	TGTGCCAGCAGCCCGGGACTAGCGGCTTACGAGCAGTACTTC
many	NA	TRBJ2-3	TRBV7-9	CASSQIAADTQYF	TGTGCCAGCAGCCAAATAGCAGCAGATACGCAGTATTTT
few	NA	TRBJ2-7	TRBV20-1	CSATSGGGTRVYEQYF	TGCAGTGCTACCTCAGGGGGGGGTACTAGGGTCTACGAGCAGTACTTC
NA	TRBD2	TRBJ2-1	TRBV5-1	CASSPGRVSAYNEQFF	TGCGCCAGCAGCCCCGGGAGGGTCTCAGCTTACAATGAGCAGTTCTTC
many	NA	TRBJ1-5	TRBV7-9	CASSFGGGWRQPQHF	TGTGCCAGCAGCTTCGGGGGAGGCTGGAGGCAGCCCCAGCATTTT
few	TRBD1	TRBJ2-3	TRBV6-1	CASRSTSGTGGWDTQYF	TGTGCCAGCAGGAGTACTTCCGGGACAGGGGGCTGGGATACGCAGTATTTT
NA	TRBD1	TRBJ2-7	TRBV20-1	CSAWTGNYEQYF	TGCAGTGCTTGGACAGGGAACTACGAGCAGTACTTC
NA	NA	TRBJ1-3	TRBV7-2	CASSLAAPGVSGNTIYF	TGTGCCAGCAGCTTAGCCGCGCCCGGGGTCTCTGGAAACACCATATATTTT